This T cell receptor beta chain came from a study of blood T cell repertoires in COVID-19. Study-wide background: The study drew acute and convalescent COVID-19 samples from the United States, Italy and Spain.

The CDR3 consists of 14 residues. From germline, CDR1 is SQVTM and CDR2 ANQGSEA. V lost 3 bases to trimming and J lost 6 bases; unmatched junction nucleotides: 11. Assay used: immunoSEQ multiplex PCR; TCRdb lists only in-frame clones, some missing. The sample shows 250,000 or so clones, 75% to 90% of them seen only once. The V gene is TRBV29-1, the J gene TRBJ2-7, with 7 bases aligning to TRBD1. Sequences were obtained from PBMCs or T cells enriched from blood (not recorded which). The TCR was taken from a woman in her 30s with acute COVID-19. The CDR3 DNA follows: TGCAGCGTTGATTACCCCGAGACAGGGACCGAGCAGTACTTC. This encodes CSVDYPETGTEQYF.